This is a list of T cell receptor beta chains from one sample in a study of shared clonotypes between healthy human individuals. This table comes from immunoSEQ multiplex PCR, and its TCRdb copy is limited to in-frame clones, with some not included. The sample has 2 million to 3 million clones, under 95% seen once. The source material was naive CD4+ T cells from PBMCs. The receptor set was obtained from a man between 18 and 29 years old in good health. Some clones in this sample may be carry-over from other donors' samples. The CDR3 runs from the conserved cysteine through the conserved F or W. The order of the fields is J gene, clone size, D gene, V gene, CDR3 DNA, CDR3 protein. The D gene is left open where the match is weak. Rows give clone size only sometimes, using once, few, many, or a class for an expanded clone.

J gene: TRBJ2-7
clone size: NA
D gene: TRBD2
V gene: TRBV6-1
CDR3 DNA: TGTGCCAGCAGAGCAGCGGGAGCTTTATACGAGCAGTACTTC
CDR3 protein: CASRAAGALYEQYF

J gene: TRBJ2-2
clone size: NA
D gene: NA
V gene: TRBV18
CDR3 DNA: TGTGCCAGCTCACCACCGGAGTATGTGCTGTTTTTT
CDR3 protein: CASSPPEYVLFF

J gene: TRBJ1-2
clone size: once
D gene: NA
V gene: TRBV28
CDR3 DNA: TGTGCCAGCAGTCCTACAGGGACCCAACGAGGCTACACCTTC
CDR3 protein: CASSPTGTQRGYTF

J gene: TRBJ2-3
clone size: NA
D gene: NA
V gene: TRBV28
CDR3 DNA: TGTGCCAGCAGTGGGGGGCGGGGTACGCAGTATTTT
CDR3 protein: CASSGGRGTQYF

J gene: TRBJ1-2
clone size: once
D gene: NA
V gene: TRBV19
CDR3 DNA: TGTGCCAGTAGTATGGGTTATGGCTACACCTTC
CDR3 protein: CASSMGYGYTF

J gene: TRBJ1-4
clone size: NA
D gene: TRBD1
V gene: TRBV2
CDR3 DNA: TGTGCCAGCAGAATTACAGGGGGGAATGAAAAACTGTTTTTT
CDR3 protein: CASRITGGNEKLFF

J gene: TRBJ2-4
clone size: NA
D gene: TRBD1
V gene: TRBV7-6
CDR3 DNA: TGTGCCAGCAGCTCCAGGGGGATTGGAGCCAAAAACATTCAGTACTTC
CDR3 protein: CASSSRGIGAKNIQYF

J gene: TRBJ2-1
clone size: NA
D gene: TRBD2
V gene: TRBV18
CDR3 DNA: TGTGCCAGCTCACCAGGGCTAGCGGGATACGGGAGTTCCTACAATGAGCAGTTCTTC
CDR3 protein: CASSPGLAGYGSSYNEQFF

J gene: TRBJ2-1
clone size: NA
D gene: NA
V gene: TRBV6-5
CDR3 DNA: TGTGCCAGCAGTTACTCGAGGGGCAATGAGCAGTTCTTC
CDR3 protein: CASSYSRGNEQFF

J gene: TRBJ2-7
clone size: NA
D gene: TRBD1
V gene: TRBV5-1
CDR3 DNA: TGCGCCAGCAGCTTTCAGGGGACAGGGGGCGAAGAGCAGTACTTC
CDR3 protein: CASSFQGTGGEEQYF

J gene: TRBJ2-1
clone size: NA
D gene: NA
V gene: TRBV18
CDR3 DNA: TGTGCCAGCTCACCTTGGGGACCGACAAACAATGAGCAGTTCTTC
CDR3 protein: CASSPWGPTNNEQFF

J gene: TRBJ2-2
clone size: NA
D gene: NA
V gene: TRBV30
CDR3 DNA: TGTGCCTGGATCGAGTTGGGGACAACGAACACCGGGGAGCTGTTTTTT
CDR3 protein: CAWIELGTTNTGELFF

J gene: TRBJ2-2
clone size: NA
D gene: NA
V gene: TRBV29-1
CDR3 DNA: TGCAGCGTTGAAGTGGTAGCTCCCGGGGAGCTGTTTTTT
CDR3 protein: CSVEVVAPGELFF

J gene: TRBJ2-7
clone size: NA
D gene: TRBD1
V gene: TRBV10-3
CDR3 DNA: TGTGCCATCAGTGAGCGGGACAGGGGCCCCTACGAGCAGTACTTC
CDR3 protein: CAISERDRGPYEQYF

J gene: TRBJ2-7
clone size: NA
D gene: TRBD2
V gene: TRBV5-1
CDR3 DNA: TGCGCCAGCAGCAGCGGGACTATCCTCTACGAGCAGTACTTC
CDR3 protein: CASSSGTILYEQYF

J gene: TRBJ1-5
clone size: NA
D gene: NA
V gene: TRBV14
CDR3 DNA: TGTGCCAGCAGCCCGGGGGGAGGCAATCAGCCCCAGCATTTT
CDR3 protein: CASSPGGGNQPQHF

J gene: TRBJ2-2
clone size: NA
D gene: TRBD1
V gene: TRBV5-1
CDR3 DNA: TGCGCCAGCAGCCCCCCCGGGACAGGGAACACCGGGGAGCTGTTTTTT
CDR3 protein: CASSPPGTGNTGELFF

J gene: TRBJ1-5
clone size: once
D gene: NA
V gene: TRBV5-5
CDR3 DNA: TGTGCCAGCAGCTTGGGTGAACCCCAGCCCCAGCATTTT
CDR3 protein: CASSLGEPQPQHF

J gene: TRBJ1-1
clone size: NA
D gene: NA
V gene: TRBV23-1
CDR3 DNA: TGCGCCAGCAAACTTAATCCTGAAGCTTTCTTT
CDR3 protein: CASKLNPEAFF

J gene: TRBJ2-7
clone size: NA
D gene: TRBD2
V gene: TRBV27
CDR3 DNA: TGTGCCAGCAGTTCCTTAGCGGGAGGCTCCTACGAGCAGTACTTC
CDR3 protein: CASSSLAGGSYEQYF

J gene: TRBJ2-1
clone size: once
D gene: TRBD1
V gene: TRBV7-2
CDR3 DNA: TGTGCCAGCACTAAACAGGGGGCTTACTCCTACAATGAGCAGTTCTTC
CDR3 protein: CASTKQGAYSYNEQFF

J gene: TRBJ2-2
clone size: NA
D gene: NA
V gene: TRBV5-4
CDR3 DNA: TGTGCCAGCAGTTATCAAAGGACTGCTCGGGGGGAGCTGTTTTTT
CDR3 protein: CASSYQRTARGELFF

J gene: TRBJ2-7
clone size: NA
D gene: NA
V gene: TRBV7-9
CDR3 DNA: TGTGCCAGCAGCCCCCAAGCGGGGAGGGGGTACGAGCAGTACTTC
CDR3 protein: CASSPQAGRGYEQYF

J gene: TRBJ2-2
clone size: NA
D gene: TRBD1
V gene: TRBV28
CDR3 DNA: TGTGCCAGCAGTTTATTAGTCAGGGGGATCACCGGGGAGCTGTTTTTT
CDR3 protein: CASSLLVRGITGELFF

J gene: TRBJ1-5
clone size: NA
D gene: TRBD1
V gene: TRBV19
CDR3 DNA: TGTGCCAGTAGTATAGTGGGACAGGGGTCTCAGCCCCAGCATTTT
CDR3 protein: CASSIVGQGSQPQHF

J gene: TRBJ1-1
clone size: NA
D gene: NA
V gene: TRBV2
CDR3 DNA: TGTGCCAGCAGCGTACTGGGAGCCCAATTCTTT
CDR3 protein: CASSVLGAQFF

J gene: TRBJ2-5
clone size: NA
D gene: NA
V gene: TRBV11-2
CDR3 DNA: TGTGCCAGCAGCGCAGCGGCGGGTGGGGTAGAGACCCAGTACTTC
CDR3 protein: CASSAAAGGVETQYF

J gene: TRBJ2-3
clone size: NA
D gene: NA
V gene: TRBV28
CDR3 DNA: TGTGCCAGCAGTTTAGGCCGGGACTGGTCCACAGATACGCAGTATTTT
CDR3 protein: CASSLGRDWSTDTQYF

J gene: TRBJ1-1
clone size: NA
D gene: NA
V gene: TRBV27
CDR3 DNA: TGTGCCAGCAGTCCCTGGCGAGGGAACACTGAAGCTTTCTTT
CDR3 protein: CASSPWRGNTEAFF

J gene: TRBJ2-5
clone size: NA
D gene: TRBD2
V gene: TRBV11-2
CDR3 DNA: TGTGCCAGCAGCTTAAGACTAGCGGGAACTATAGTTCGCGGAGAGACCCAGTACTTC
CDR3 protein: CASSLRLAGTIVRGETQYF

J gene: TRBJ2-5
clone size: NA
D gene: NA
V gene: TRBV28
CDR3 DNA: TGTGCCAGCAGTTTACGCCGGGTCTTAATCCAGACCCAGTACTTC
CDR3 protein: CASSLRRVLIQTQYF

J gene: TRBJ1-3
clone size: NA
D gene: NA
V gene: TRBV6-5
CDR3 DNA: TGTGCCAGCAGTTTCACAGTTGGAAACACCATATATTTT
CDR3 protein: CASSFTVGNTIYF

J gene: TRBJ2-5
clone size: NA
D gene: NA
V gene: TRBV7-9
CDR3 DNA: TGTGCCAGCAGCCCGGGAGAGACCCAGTACTTC
CDR3 protein: CASSPGETQYF

J gene: TRBJ2-3
clone size: NA
D gene: NA
V gene: TRBV15
CDR3 DNA: TGTGCCACCGGAAGGGGCAGCACAGATACGCAGTATTTT
CDR3 protein: CATGRGSTDTQYF

J gene: TRBJ2-5
clone size: NA
D gene: NA
V gene: TRBV28
CDR3 DNA: TGTGCCAGCGGGGGAGAGACCCAGTACTTC
CDR3 protein: CASGGETQYF

J gene: TRBJ2-7
clone size: NA
D gene: TRBD1
V gene: TRBV5-1
CDR3 DNA: TGCGCCAGCAGTTTTGAGGGACCGGGACAGGGTTACGAGCAGTACTTC
CDR3 protein: CASSFEGPGQGYEQYF

J gene: TRBJ1-1
clone size: NA
D gene: NA
V gene: TRBV19
CDR3 DNA: TGTGCCGTAACAGGGAGATGGAACACTGAAGCTTTCTTT
CDR3 protein: CAVTGRWNTEAFF

J gene: TRBJ2-3
clone size: once
D gene: NA
V gene: TRBV27
CDR3 DNA: TGTGCCAGCAGTTTATCACCGGTCACTCGCGCTAGCACAGATACGCAGTATTTT
CDR3 protein: CASSLSPVTRASTDTQYF

J gene: TRBJ2-7
clone size: NA
D gene: TRBD2
V gene: TRBV5-5
CDR3 DNA: TGTGCCAGCAGCTTGGGACTAGCGGGAGGGCCGGGCGAGCAGTACTTC
CDR3 protein: CASSLGLAGGPGEQYF

J gene: TRBJ2-7
clone size: NA
D gene: NA
V gene: TRBV5-1
CDR3 DNA: TGCGCCAGCAGCTTGTCCCGGAGCTCCTACGAGCAGTACTTC
CDR3 protein: CASSLSRSSYEQYF

J gene: TRBJ1-4
clone size: NA
D gene: TRBD1
V gene: TRBV4-1
CDR3 DNA: TGCGCCAGCAGCCACCTCAGGGGGGAGCGGGATGAAAAACTGTTTTTT
CDR3 protein: CASSHLRGERDEKLFF